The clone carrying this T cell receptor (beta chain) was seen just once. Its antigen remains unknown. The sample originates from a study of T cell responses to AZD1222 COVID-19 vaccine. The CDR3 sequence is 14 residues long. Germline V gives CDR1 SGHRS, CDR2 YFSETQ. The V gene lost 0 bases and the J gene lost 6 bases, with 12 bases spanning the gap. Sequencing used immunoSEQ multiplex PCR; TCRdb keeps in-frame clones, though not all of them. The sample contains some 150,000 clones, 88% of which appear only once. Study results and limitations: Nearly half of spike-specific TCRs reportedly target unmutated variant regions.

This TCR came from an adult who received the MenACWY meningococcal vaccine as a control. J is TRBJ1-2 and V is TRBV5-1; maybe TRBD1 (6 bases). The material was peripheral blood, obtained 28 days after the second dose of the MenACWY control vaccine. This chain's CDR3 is CASSLGPGANGYTF. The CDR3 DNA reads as TGCGCCAGCAGCTTGGGCCCAGGGGCGAATGGCTACACCTTC.